This TCR beta chain was sequenced during a study of cytomegalovirus exposure and HLA in healthy donors. CDR1 and CDR2 from the germline V gene are KGHSH and LQKENI. CDR3 length: 14 residues. The PCR employed 60 Vbeta primers together with 13 Jbeta primers. This table comes from immunoSEQ multiplex PCR, and its TCRdb copy is limited to in-frame clones, with some not included. The data contain over 100,000 clones, around three quarters of them singletons. A note on this clone: The germline gene is not matched at one end of the junction; a read error may be the cause.

The receptor was isolated from a woman aged 18 to 35 in good health and CMV-seropositive. The J gene is TRBJ1-2, the V gene TRBV18, with D tentatively TRBD1 (6 bases). Sequenced material: PBMCs. CDR3 in DNA: TGTGCCAGCTCACCACCGGTCTCGGGGGGCGCGGGAATCTTC. It codes for CASSPPVSGGAGIF.